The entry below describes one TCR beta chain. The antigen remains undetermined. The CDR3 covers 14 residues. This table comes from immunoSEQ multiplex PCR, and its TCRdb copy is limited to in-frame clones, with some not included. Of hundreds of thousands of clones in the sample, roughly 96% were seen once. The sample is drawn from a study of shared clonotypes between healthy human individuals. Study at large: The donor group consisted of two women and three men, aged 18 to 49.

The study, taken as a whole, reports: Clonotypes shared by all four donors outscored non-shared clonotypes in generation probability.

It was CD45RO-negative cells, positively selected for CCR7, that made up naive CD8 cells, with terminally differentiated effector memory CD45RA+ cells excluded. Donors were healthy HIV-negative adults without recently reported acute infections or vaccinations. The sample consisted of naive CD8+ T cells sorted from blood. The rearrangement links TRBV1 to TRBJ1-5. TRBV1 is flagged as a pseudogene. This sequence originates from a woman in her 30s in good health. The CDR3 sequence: CTSSQTNRSQPQHF. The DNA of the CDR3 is TGCACCAGCAGCCAGACTAACCGGAGTCAGCCCCAGCATTTT.